A single sample is the source of the 15 T cell receptor beta chains below, sequenced in a study of T-cell reconstitution after alpha-beta-depleted transplantation in children. Unique molecular identifiers were incorporated when the TCRbeta library was constructed. TCRdb called the PCR reads again in MiXCR, with one record for every CDR3 protein. The profile shows about 640,000 distinct CDR3 sequences, approximately 13% of them singletons. The material was PBMCs, mostly from graft donor cells, obtained 360 days after TCRalphabeta/CD19-depleted stem cell transplant. The receptors derive from a male patient younger than 18 who had a stem cell transplant for acute myeloid leukemia, so the T cells may come from the graft donor.

CDR3 sequence (DNA): TGCGCCAGCAGGCCGCAAGCGGGCATGGTATTTTTCGGGGAGCTGTTTTTT. It translates to CASRPQAGMVFFGELFF. The V and J genes are TRBV5-1 and TRBJ2-2; D perhaps matches TRBD2 (6 bases). The germline V gene has CDR1 SGHRS and CDR2 YFSETQ. The CDR3 length is 17 residues. V was clipped by 5 bases and J by 7 bases, with 24 bases between them.

The genes are TRBV7-2 and TRBJ2-7; D is uncertain. The CDR3 covers 13 residues. V was trimmed by 2 bases and J by 3 bases, leaving 8 bases between them. Germline V gives CDR1 SGHTA, CDR2 FQGNSA. The DNA of the CDR3 is TGTGCCAGCAGCTTATACCAGGACTACGAGCAGTACTTC. This sequence encodes CASSLYQDYEQYF.

V usage is TRBV28 and J usage is TRBJ1-1; D unresolved. Germline-derived CDR1 and CDR2 are MDHEN and SYDVKM. Trimming took off 5 bases at V and 6 bases at J, with 10 bases between the two ends. The CDR3 loop spans 12 amino acids. CDR3 protein: CASSLDTAEAFF. The CDR3 DNA reads TGTGCCAGCAGTCTCGACACGGCTGAAGCTTTCTTT.

This clonotype showed up many times. This rearrangement joins TRBV10-3 to TRBJ1-1; D may be TRBD1 (5 bases). The CDR3 length is 13 residues. Germline V gene sequence: CDR1 ENHRY, CDR2 SYGVKD. Trimming left V 11 bases short and J 0 bases short, with 13 bases between. The CDR3 DNA is TGTGCCGCCCAGCGGGGGATGAACACTGAAGCTTTCTTT. The encoded protein is CAAQRGMNTEAFF.

This clonotype was detected ten times or more. This chain connects TRBV3-1 to TRBJ2-7; possibly TRBD1 for D (6 bases). This CDR3 has 16 residues. V was clipped by 2 bases and J by 0 bases, with 14 bases between them. Germline V gives CDR1 LGHDT, CDR2 YNNKEL (reference sequence). The CDR3 is CASSQLLTGNSYEQYF. CDR3 nucleotides: TGTGCCAGCAGCCAACTCTTGACAGGAAACTCCTACGAGCAGTACTTC.

The sample holds many counts of this clonotype. V usage is TRBV25-1 and J usage is TRBJ2-2; D is uncertain. Germline V gene data show CDR1 as MGHDK and CDR2 as SYGVNS. CDR3 length: 13 amino acids. V lost 5 bases and J 1 base, leaving 5 bases between the germline ends. For the CDR3, the DNA is TGTGCCAGCAGTATTGTGAACACCGGGGAGCTGTTTTTT. It translates to CASSIVNTGELFF.

The chain employs TRBV6-1 and TRBJ2-7; D is possibly TRBD2 (7 bases). This CDR3 is 17 amino acids long. Trimming removed 6 bases from V and 7 bases from J, with 28 bases in between. CDR1 MNHNS and CDR2 SASEGT come from the germline V gene. The CDR3 is CASRPGSGGRGLREQYF. CDR3 in DNA: TGTGCCAGCAGACCCGGGTCGGGGGGCCGAGGGCTTCGGGAGCAGTACTTC.

At least ten counts were recorded for this clonotype. This chain uses TRBV7-6 with TRBJ2-7; 8 bases map to TRBD2. J gave up 0 bases and V 5 bases, and 6 bases lay outside the gene matches. The germline V gene has CDR1 SGHVS and CDR2 FNYEAQ. The CDR3 contains 15 residues. The CDR3 bases are TGTGCCAGCAGCCCTCCCGGACTAGCCTCCTACGAGCAGTACTTC. This codes for CASSPPGLASYEQYF.

This clonotype was seen a few times. V gene TRBV27 combines with J gene TRBJ2-5; D gene uncertain. The germline V and J ends were trimmed by 3 bases and 1 base, with 12 bases remaining between them. The CDR3 sequence is 15 residues long. Germline V gene data show CDR1 as MNHEY and CDR2 as SMNVEV (reference sequence). This chain's CDR3 is CASSFYSGSQETQYF. Here the CDR3 DNA reads TGTGCCAGCAGTTTTTATTCAGGATCCCAAGAGACCCAGTACTTC.

This clonotype was seen a handful of times. This chain connects TRBV10-3 to TRBJ2-3, with a weak D call TRBD2 (5 bases). Trimming cost V 2 bases and J 2 bases, with 14 bases left between them. The CDR3 runs to 16 residues. The germline CDR1 and CDR2 sequences are ENHRY and SYGVKD. CDR3 sequence (DNA): TGTGCCATCAGTGAGATTGGAGCGGCACTCACAGATACGCAGTATTTT. It codes for CAISEIGAALTDTQYF.

The chain links TRBV7-2 to TRBJ2-7; TRBD2 aligns across 8 bases. After removal of 5 bases from V and 5 bases from J, the junction contained 5 bases not matched to a gene. The CDR3 is 13 amino acids. Germline V gives CDR1 SGHTA, CDR2 FQGNSA. CDR3 in DNA: TGTGCCAGCAGCCCTTGGCGGGAGGACGAGCAGTACTTC. This gives the protein CASSPWREDEQYF.

This chain links TRBV4-3 with TRBJ2-7, with 8 bases that match TRBD2. This CDR3 region has 15 residues. The ends lost 1 base at V and 6 bases at J; junction bases unmatched: 8. Germline V gene lookup returns CDR1 LGHNA and CDR2 YSLEER. The CDR3 sequence is CASSQVAGGPREQYF. The CDR3 DNA is TGCGCCAGCAGCCAAGTTGCGGGAGGTCCCCGCGAGCAGTACTTC.

This clonotype has just a few counts. The V gene is TRBV27, the J gene TRBJ2-3; 8 bases fit TRBD1. CDR1 and CDR2 (germline): MNHEY, SMNVEV (reference sequence). This CDR3 region has 20 residues. The V segment lost 5 bases and the J segment 0 bases; nucleotides outside the gene matches: 19. The CDR3 DNA is TGTGCCAGCAGTAAATCTCCAACTCCAACAGGGGGAAGGAGCACAGATACGCAGTATTTT. Translated: CASSKSPTPTGGRSTDTQYF.

This clonotype occurred many times. The chain combines TRBV7-2 with TRBJ2-1, with TRBD1 matching over 8 bases. Germline-derived CDR1 and CDR2 are SGHTA and FQGNSA. J gave up 9 bases and V 3 bases, and 16 bases lay outside the gene matches. The CDR3 spans 17 residues. The CDR3 coding sequence is TGTGCCAGCAGCTTGGCCCCGGACAGGGATGGATTTGGTGAGCAGTTCTTC. Translating it yields CASSLAPDRDGFGEQFF.

The table lists this clonotype with many counts. The chain is built from TRBV29-1 and TRBJ1-6; TRBD1 matches at 8 bases. The germline CDR1 and CDR2 sequences are SQVTM and ANQGSEA. The length of the CDR3 is 13 residues. After removal of 4 bases from V and 7 bases from J, the junction contained 3 bases not matched to a gene. The CDR3, as DNA: TGCAGCGTTGCGGACAGGGAGAATTCACCCCTCCACTTT. Protein: CSVADRENSPLHF. Complete variable domain (other parts from reference TRBV29-1 and TRBJ1-6): SAVISQKPSRDICQRGTSLTIQCQVDSQVTMMFWYRQQPGQSLTLIATANQGSEATYESGFVIDKFPISRPNLTFSTLTVSNMSPEDSSIYLCSVADRENSPLHFGNGTRLTVT.